This T cell receptor (beta chain) was profiled in a study of T cell changes during pregnancy in multiple sclerosis. This CDR3 is built from 16 residues. Germline V gives CDR1 SGHRS, CDR2 YFSETQ. V gave up 4 bases and J gave up 5 bases, with 22 bases separating them. TCRdb keeps only in-frame clones here, not all; method: immunoSEQ multiplex PCR. This repertoire shows around 30,000 clones, about nine tenths found once; its top ten account for about 3.9%. V gene TRBV5-1 combines with J gene TRBJ2-7; the D gene is possibly TRBD1 (6 bases). This TCR was sampled from a female donor with multiple sclerosis, enrolled in a pregnancy study. Source: CD8+ T cells from peripheral blood mononuclear cells, taken in the second trimester of pregnancy. CDR3 nucleotides: TGCGCCAGCAGCCGTCACCGGGACACTCCCTCTAACGAGCAGTACTTC. Protein product: CASSRHRDTPSNEQYF.